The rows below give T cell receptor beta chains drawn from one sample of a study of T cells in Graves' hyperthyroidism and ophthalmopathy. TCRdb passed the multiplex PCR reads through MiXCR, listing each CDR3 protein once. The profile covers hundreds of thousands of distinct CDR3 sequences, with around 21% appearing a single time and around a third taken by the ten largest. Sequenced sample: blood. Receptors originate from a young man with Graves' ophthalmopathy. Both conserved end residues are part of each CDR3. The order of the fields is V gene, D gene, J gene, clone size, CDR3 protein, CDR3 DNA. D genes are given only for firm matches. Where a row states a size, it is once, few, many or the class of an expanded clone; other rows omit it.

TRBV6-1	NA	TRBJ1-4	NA	CASSEVRRNEKLFF	TGTGCCAGCAGTGAAGTTCGTCGTAATGAAAAACTGTTTTTT
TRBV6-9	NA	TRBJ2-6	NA	CASSYNTRLGANVLTF	TGTGCCAGCAGTTACAATACACGACTCGGGGCCAACGTCCTGACTTTC
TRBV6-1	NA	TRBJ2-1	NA	CASRLGLLSYNEQFF	TGTGCCAGCAGATTGGGACTTCTCTCCTACAATGAGCAGTTCTTC
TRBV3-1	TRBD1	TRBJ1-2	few	CASSQEDGFVGGMNYGYTF	TGTGCCAGCAGCCAAGAAGATGGTTTTGTAGGGGGCATGAACTATGGCTACACCTTC
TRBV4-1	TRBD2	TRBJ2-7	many	CASSQTYLGLAGEQYF	TGCGCCAGCAGCCAGACATATTTGGGACTAGCCGGCGAGCAGTACTTC
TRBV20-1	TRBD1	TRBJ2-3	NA	CSARDQRGHKDTQYF	TGCAGTGCTAGAGATCAGAGGGGGCATAAAGATACGCAGTATTTT
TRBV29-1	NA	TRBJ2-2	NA	CSVGQRGTANTGELFF	TGCAGCGTTGGTCAGAGGGGGACCGCGAACACCGGGGAGCTGTTTTTT
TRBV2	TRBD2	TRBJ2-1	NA	CASSEAGIWELASPQYNEQFF	TGTGCCAGCAGTGAAGCTGGGATATGGGAACTAGCGTCTCCGCAATACAATGAGCAGTTCTTC
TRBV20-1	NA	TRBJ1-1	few	CSASSPRGTEAFF	TGCAGTGCCTCGTCGCCCCGTGGTACTGAAGCTTTCTTT
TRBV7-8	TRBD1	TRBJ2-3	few	CASSFPQGQGGDTQYF	TGTGCCAGCAGCTTCCCCCAGGGACAGGGCGGCGATACGCAGTATTTT
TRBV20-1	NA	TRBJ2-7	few	CSARDRGHSSYEQYF	TGCAGTGCTAGAGATCGTGGACACAGCTCCTACGAGCAGTACTTC
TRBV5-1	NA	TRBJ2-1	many	CASSSQNRPNSYNEQFF	TGCGCCAGCAGCTCTCAAAATCGGCCCAACTCCTACAATGAGCAGTTCTTC
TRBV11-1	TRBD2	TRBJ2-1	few	CASSQTSTSGSYEQFF	TGTGCCAGCAGCCAAACCTCGACTAGCGGGAGCTATGAGCAGTTCTTC
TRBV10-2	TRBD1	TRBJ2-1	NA	CASRARIGGTGPNEQFF	TGCGCCAGCAGGGCCCGGATCGGGGGGACAGGGCCGAATGAGCAGTTCTTC
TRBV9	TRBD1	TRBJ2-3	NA	CASSVANSFSTGQASTDTQYF	TGTGCCAGCAGCGTAGCTAATAGCTTCTCAACGGGACAGGCAAGCACAGATACGCAGTATTTT
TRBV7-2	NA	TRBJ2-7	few	CASSLAESSYEQYF	TGTGCCAGCAGCTTAGCGGAATCTTCCTACGAGCAGTACTTC
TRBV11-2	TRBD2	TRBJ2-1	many	CASSPGLAGGGAYNEQFF	TGTGCCAGCAGCCCGGGACTAGCGGGAGGAGGGGCCTACAATGAGCAGTTCTTC
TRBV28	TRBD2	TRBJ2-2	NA	CASSSPSGGKISPGELFF	TGTGCCAGCAGTTCACCTTCGGGAGGGAAGATTTCTCCCGGGGAGCTGTTTTTT
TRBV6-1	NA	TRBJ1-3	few	CASTPFPGPNSGNTIYF	TGTGCCAGCACCCCCTTCCCCGGACCGAACTCTGGAAACACCATATATTTT
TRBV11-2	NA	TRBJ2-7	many	CASSLEGRGFISYEQYF	TGTGCCAGCAGCTTAGAGGGAAGGGGGTTTATCTCCTACGAGCAGTACTTC
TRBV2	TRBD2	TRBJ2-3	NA	CASSDRGTSGPSGSVADTQYF	TGTGCCAGCAGTGATCGGGGGACTAGCGGGCCGAGTGGGAGTGTGGCAGATACGCAGTATTTT
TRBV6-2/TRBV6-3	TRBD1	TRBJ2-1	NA	CASSSDRVAYNEQFF	TGTGCCAGCAGTTCGGACAGGGTTGCCTACAATGAGCAGTTCTTC
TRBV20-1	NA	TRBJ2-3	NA	CGSAGGGTDTQYF	TGCGGATCTGCTGGGGGAGGCACAGATACGCAGTATTTT
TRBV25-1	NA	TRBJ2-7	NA	CASSEGQGGYEQYF	TGTGCCAGCAGTGAGGGCCAGGGGGGCTACGAGCAGTACTTC
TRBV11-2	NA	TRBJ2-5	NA	CASSTRGDPRYF	TGTGCCAGCAGCACCAGGGGGGACCCCCGGTACTTC
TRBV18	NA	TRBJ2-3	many	CASSPPENTQYF	TGTGCCAGCTCACCACCCGAGAATACGCAGTATTTT
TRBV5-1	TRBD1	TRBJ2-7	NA	CASSLPDGTGGRDEQYF	TGCGCCAGCAGCCTTCCGGACGGGACAGGGGGCCGGGACGAGCAGTACTTC
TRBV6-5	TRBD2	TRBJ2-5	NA	CASSYDAGVRETQYF	TGTGCCAGCAGTTACGACGCGGGAGTAAGGGAGACCCAGTACTTC
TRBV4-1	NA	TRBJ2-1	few	CASSQDPVSSYNEQFF	TGCGCCAGCAGCCAAGATCCGGTGAGCTCCTACAATGAGCAGTTCTTC
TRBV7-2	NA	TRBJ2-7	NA	CAGSFGQSSSEQYF	TGTGCCGGCAGCTTCGGACAGTCCTCTAGCGAGCAGTACTTC
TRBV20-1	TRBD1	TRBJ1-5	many	CSARLQQGASQPQHF	TGCAGTGCTAGGCTCCAACAGGGGGCAAGTCAGCCCCAGCATTTT
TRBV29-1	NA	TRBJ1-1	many	CSLCSRGLNTEAFF	TGCAGCTTGTGTTCACGGGGTTTGAACACTGAAGCTTTCTTT
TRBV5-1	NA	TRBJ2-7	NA	CASSQTGTTDYEQYF	TGCGCCAGCAGCCAAACCGGGACGACAGACTACGAGCAGTACTTC
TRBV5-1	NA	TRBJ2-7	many	CASSSAPGAYEQYF	TGCGCCAGCAGCTCCGCCCCAGGCGCCTACGAGCAGTACTTC
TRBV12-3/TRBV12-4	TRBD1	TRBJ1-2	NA	CASSKPGTGGPYGYTF	TGTGCCAGCAGTAAACCCGGGACAGGGGGACCGTATGGCTACACCTTC
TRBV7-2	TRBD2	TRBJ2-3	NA	CASSFQLAGGPTDTQYF	TGTGCCAGCAGCTTCCAACTAGCGGGAGGGCCGACAGATACGCAGTATTTT
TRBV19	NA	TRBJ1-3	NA	CASRAVSGNTIYF	TGTGCCAGTCGGGCGGTCTCTGGAAACACCATATATTTT
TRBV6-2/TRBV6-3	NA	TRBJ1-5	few	CASSSTGSRQPQHF	TGTGCCAGCAGTTCAACGGGCTCTCGTCAGCCCCAGCATTTT
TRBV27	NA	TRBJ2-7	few	CASSQGVGDSYEQYF	TGTGCCAGCAGCCAAGGTGTTGGCGACTCCTACGAGCAGTACTTC
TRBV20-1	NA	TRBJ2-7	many	CSARDSRRIYEQYF	TGCAGTGCTAGAGACAGCCGAAGGATCTACGAGCAGTACTTC
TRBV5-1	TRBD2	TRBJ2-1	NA	CASSRAGVAEQFF	TGCGCCAGCAGCCGAGCGGGAGTGGCTGAGCAGTTCTTC
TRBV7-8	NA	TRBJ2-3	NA	CASSSRRAGHTDTQYF	TGTGCCAGCAGCTCCCGCCGAGCGGGACACACAGATACGCAGTATTTT
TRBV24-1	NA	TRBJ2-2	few	CATSDSGDVYTGELFF	TGTGCCACCAGTGATTCTGGGGACGTATACACCGGGGAGCTGTTTTTT
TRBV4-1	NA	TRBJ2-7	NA	CASSQVVLGRVQLSYEQYF	TGCGCCAGCAGCCAAGTAGTATTGGGTAGAGTACAGTTGAGCTACGAGCAGTACTTC
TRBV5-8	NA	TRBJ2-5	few	CASSLVAQHPYQETQYF	TGTGCCAGCAGCTTAGTTGCCCAACATCCGTACCAAGAGACCCAGTACTTC
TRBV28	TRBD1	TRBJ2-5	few	CASSSRHRGQGTQYF	TGTGCCAGCAGTTCCCGACATAGGGGGCAAGGGACCCAGTACTTC
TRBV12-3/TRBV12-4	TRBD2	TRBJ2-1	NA	CASSSVLLAGGHNEQFF	TGTGCCAGCAGCAGCGTCTTATTAGCGGGGGGCCACAATGAGCAGTTCTTC
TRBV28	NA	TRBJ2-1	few	CASSLMGSAYNEQFF	TGTGCCAGCAGTTTAATGGGATCAGCCTACAATGAGCAGTTCTTC
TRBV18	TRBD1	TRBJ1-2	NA	CASSPDRANYGYTF	TGTGCCAGCTCACCCGACAGGGCGAACTATGGCTACACCTTC
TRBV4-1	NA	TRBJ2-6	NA	CASSPSHSSGANVLTF	TGCGCCAGCAGTCCTAGCCATTCCAGTGGGGCCAACGTCCTGACTTTC
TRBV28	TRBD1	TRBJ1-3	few	CASSPGGQGGNTIYF	TGTGCCAGCAGCCCTGGTGGACAGGGAGGAAACACCATATATTTT
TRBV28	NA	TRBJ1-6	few	CASSLGLNYNSPLHF	TGTGCCAGCAGTTTAGGACTGAACTATAATTCACCCCTCCACTTT